This TCR beta chain was captured by sequencing in a study of shared clonotypes between healthy human individuals. This CDR3 contains 14 residues. The germline CDR1 and CDR2 sequences are SGHVS and FNYEAQ. Trimming cost V 4 bases and J 4 bases, with 14 bases left between them. This clone turned up a few times. At the DNA level, this CDR3 is encoded by other sequences in the same sample as well. Recent acute infections and vaccinations were absent in the healthy HIV-negative adult donors. What CD8 memory combined were CD45RO+ cells and CCR7-negative CD45RA+ TemRA cells. Authors' processing steps: As immunoSEQ supplied junction-only sequences (without quality scores), filtering differed. TCRdb keeps only in-frame clones here, not all; method: immunoSEQ multiplex PCR. V, J and clone size reflect that table, while D and trimming were determined from the DNA. The sample contains a few hundred thousand clones, roughly 84% of which appear only once.

The rearrangement uses TRBV7-6 and TRBJ2-7, with D maybe TRBD2 (5 bases). The TCR sequence derives from a man aged 18 to 29 in good health. Sequenced material: memory CD8+ T cells sorted from blood. The subset denotes: CD45RO+ cells pooled with CCR7-negative TemRA cells. Here the CDR3 DNA reads TGTGCCAGCAGCTCCGCCGGGGAAGGGTACGAGCAGTACTTC. It specifies CASSSAGEGYEQYF.